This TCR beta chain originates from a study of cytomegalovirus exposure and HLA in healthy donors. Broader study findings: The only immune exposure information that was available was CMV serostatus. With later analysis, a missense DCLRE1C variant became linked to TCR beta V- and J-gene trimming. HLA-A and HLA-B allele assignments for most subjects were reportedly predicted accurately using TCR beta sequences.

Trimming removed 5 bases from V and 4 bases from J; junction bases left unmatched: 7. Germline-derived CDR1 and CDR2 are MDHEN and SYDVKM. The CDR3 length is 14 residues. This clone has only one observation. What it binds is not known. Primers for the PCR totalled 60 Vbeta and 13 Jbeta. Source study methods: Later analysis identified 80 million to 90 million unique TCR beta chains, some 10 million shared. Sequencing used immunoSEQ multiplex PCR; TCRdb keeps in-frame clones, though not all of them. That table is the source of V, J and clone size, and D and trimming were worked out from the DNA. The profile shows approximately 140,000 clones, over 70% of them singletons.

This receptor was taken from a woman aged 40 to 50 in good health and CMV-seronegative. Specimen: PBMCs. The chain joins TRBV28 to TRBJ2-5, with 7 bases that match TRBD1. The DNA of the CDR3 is TGTGCCAGCAGTATACAGGGGAACGGAGAGACCCAGTACTTC. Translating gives CASSIQGNGETQYF.